The entry below gives a single T cell receptor beta chain sequence along with its context. Its target antigen remains unknown. Nothing much larger sits one base from this clone, and base qualities are not available. Based on the germline V gene (reference sequence), the CDR1 and CDR2 sequences are MNHEY and SMNVEV. Relative to germline, V is missing 5 bases and J is missing 2 bases, with 6 bases of the junction outside any gene match. The CDR3, from cysteine to phenylalanine, totals 15 residues. Only the CDR3 DNA stays, 45 bases, in frame from base 1. The sample belongs to a study of PD-L1 blockade in urothelial cancer (TCRdb year 2017). Turning to the overall study: Therapy was started in about 2014 for all patients, and atezolizumab 1,200 mg was administered intravenously every 3 weeks. About nine tenths of the roughly 29 patients were males with bladder-origin urothelial cancer, and about 60% of the 29 reported a prior smoking history. Patients had an ECOG performance status of 0 or 1 and had received between 0 and 3 prior chemotherapy regimens. Blood samples were analyzed at 3 weeks after treatment start (second dose) and at 6 weeks after treatment start. Blood samples yielded a median of approximately 150,000 T cells and tens of thousands of unique TCRs, with median clonality roughly 0.085. The study was an exploratory multi-omic analysis of somatic, immune and clinical correlates of response to PD-L1 blockade with atezolizumab in urothelial cancer. Pretreatment tumor samples, along with matched peripheral blood serially collected before and after atezolizumab treatment, were subjected to TCR sequencing. Durable clinical benefit was defined as progression-free survival longer than 6 months, and TCR features were also tested against progression-free and overall survival. Whole exome sequencing and RNA sequencing of pretreatment tumors were performed alongside TCR sequencing in the same patients. About 10 patients achieved durable clinical benefit and fewer than 25 did not. Pretreatment blood TCR-seq was available for about 27 patients, at least one posttreatment blood collection was obtained for around 24 patients, and tumor TCR-seq was available for around 24 patients. What the study reported, not specific to this receptor: Patients with durable benefit showed greater expansion of tumor-associated TCR clones in peripheral blood 3 weeks after starting treatment (n of about 20, p = 0.022). A pretreatment peripheral blood TCR clonality below the median was linked to improved progression-free and overall survival. Because the sample size was small (n ≈ 30) and many of the analyses were exploratory, the results are meant to be hypothesis-generating.

What the time point label conveys for this sample: peripheral blood 6 weeks after treatment start. The cohort comprised more than 25 patients with locally advanced or metastatic urothelial carcinoma treated at Memorial Sloan Kettering on a trial protocol. Peripheral blood mononuclear cells were collected from each patient pretreatment and during treatment, giving between 1 and 8 total time points per patient. The Qiagen DNeasy Blood extraction kit was used to purify genomic DNA from total PBMCs and tumor samples. Collected pretreatment and during treatment, PBMCs were isolated and stored as previously described. To estimate absolute template abundance from read counts, synthetic TCR analog templates were spiked into each PCR. The immunoSEQ assay was used to amplify TCRbeta CDR3 regions from genomic DNA with bias-controlled V and J gene primers. Rearranged TCRbeta segments were sequenced at approximately 20X coverage. Per the source publication's procedure: Clustering was used to correct sequencing errors, and CDR3s were annotated against IMGT so that V, D and J genes could be assigned. Out-of-frame and stop-codon sequences were excluded, and only productive TCRbeta rearrangements were used in downstream analyses. To compute clonality, Shannon entropy was normalized by the log of the number of unique productive sequences and then subtracted from one. Fisher's exact test with Benjamini-Hochberg correction, using a cutoff of adjusted p below 0.01, was how clones that differed between time points or between blood and tumor were identified. TCRdb took this table from immuneACCESS and kept in-frame rearrangements with V and J called. Such tables lack part of the clones; where checked against another copy, unresolved V genes explain under half of the gap, and the rest is unexplained. V and J calls and clone size are given by that table; D and trimming were obtained from the DNA. The sample records roughly 40,000 clones, roughly nine tenths of which are singletons. Less than 9.5% of the sample belongs to the ten largest clones.

Sequences were derived from PBMCs, sampled around atezolizumab (anti-PD-L1) treatment. The receptor was isolated from a man between 65 and 85 years old with urothelial cancer. The chain links TRBV27 with TRBJ1-2; TRBD1 matches 9 bases in the middle. The CDR3 region has the sequence CASSPGQGFNYGYTF. In nucleotides, the sequence is TGTGCCAGCAGTCCCGGACAGGGGTTCAACTATGGCTACACCTTC.